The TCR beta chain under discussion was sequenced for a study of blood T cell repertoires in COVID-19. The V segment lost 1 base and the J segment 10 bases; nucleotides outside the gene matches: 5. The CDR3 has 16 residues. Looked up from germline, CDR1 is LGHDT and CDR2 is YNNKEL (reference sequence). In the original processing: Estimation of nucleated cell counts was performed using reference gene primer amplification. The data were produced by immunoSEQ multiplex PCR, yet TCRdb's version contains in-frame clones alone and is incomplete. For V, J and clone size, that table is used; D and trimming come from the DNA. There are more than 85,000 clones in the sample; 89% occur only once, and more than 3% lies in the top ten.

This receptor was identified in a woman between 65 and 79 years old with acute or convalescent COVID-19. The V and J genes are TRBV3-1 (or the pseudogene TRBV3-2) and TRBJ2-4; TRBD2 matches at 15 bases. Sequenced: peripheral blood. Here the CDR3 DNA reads TGTGCCAGCAGCCAAGGTGGACTAGCGGGAGGGGAGATTCAGTACTTC. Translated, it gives CASSQGGLAGGEIQYF.